The clone carrying this T cell receptor (beta chain) was detected ten times or more. Its antigen is unknown. Sequencing ends 3 residues short of the CDR3 end; the germline J gene provides the rest. The entry originates in a study of T cell clonality in common variable immunodeficiency. Study outcomes and limitations: Common variable immunodeficiency TCR beta sequences reportedly had fewer deletions and N-nucleotide insertions. Compared with healthy controls, CVID subjects showed increased TCRbeta clonality, mostly in about a third.

Most patients and controls had Caucasian heritage. Libraries were prepared by immunoSEQ multiplex PCR; TCRdb keeps only in-frame clonotypes and omits some of them. The sample holds 35,000 to 50,000 clones, and no clone turns up only once. V shed 2 bases and J 5 bases; nucleotides not matched to a gene: 10. The germline V gene has CDR1 DFQATT and CDR2 SNEGSKA (reference sequence). The CDR3 consists of 16 residues. The sequencing input was peripheral blood mononuclear cells. The receptor comes from a person aged 18 to 75 in good health. This rearrangement joins TRBV20-1 to TRBJ2-1, with 9 positions matching TRBD2. The CDR3 is CSARRSLAGRDNEQFF. Partial CDR3 DNA: TGCAGTGCTAGACGGTCCCTAGCGGGAAGGGACAATGAG.